Presented here are 16 T cell receptor beta chains from one specimen sequenced in a study of cytomegalovirus exposure and HLA in healthy donors. Researchers ran the PCR with 60 Vbeta and 13 Jbeta primers. The repertoire was sequenced with immunoSEQ multiplex PCR; TCRdb's copy has only in-frame clones and lacks some. The sample has around 130,000 clones, 75% to 85% seen once. Sample: PBMCs. These receptors came from a woman aged 18-35 years in good health and CMV-seropositive.

Of note for this clone: The same CDR3 arises from other DNA sequences in this sample as well. This chain uses TRBV4-1 with TRBJ1-1; D remains ambiguous. CDR3 length: 14 residues. V was trimmed by 0 bases and J by 1 base, leaving 6 bases between them. Germline CDR1 is MGHRA and CDR2 is YSYEKL. In nucleotides, the CDR3 is TGCGCCAGCAGCCAAGATGCGGGGAACACTGAAGCTTTCTTT. Translating it yields CASSQDAGNTEAFF.

The chain combines TRBV27 with TRBJ1-2; 7 bases agree with TRBD1. Per germline, CDR1 MNHEY and CDR2 SMNVEV (reference sequence). The CDR3 sequence is 13 residues long. With V trimmed by 0 bases and J by 8 bases, 3 bases remained unmatched. CDR3 amino acids: CASSLSTGQGYTF. In DNA form, the CDR3 reads TGTGCCAGCAGTTTATCGACAGGGCAGGGCTACACCTTC.

This chain links TRBV29-1 with TRBJ2-5; TRBD2 is a possible D gene (6 bases). Trimming took off 4 bases at V and 6 bases at J, with 21 bases between the two ends. There are 15 residues in the CDR3. CDR1 and CDR2 (germline): SQVTM, ANQGSEA. The CDR3, as DNA: TGCAGCGTTGTAGGGGACTTCATAATCTCGAAGACCCAGTACTTC. Its translation is CSVVGDFIISKTQYF.

The chain links TRBV7-9 to TRBJ1-1; 7 positions match TRBD1. The CDR3 is 15 amino acids. The V and J ends lost 5 bases and 1 base, in that order; junction bases with no gene match: 7. Germline assignment: CDR1 SEHNR and CDR2 FQNEAQ (reference sequence). CDR3 in DNA: TGTGCCAGCAGCCCCCAAGGGGGCTCGAACACTGAAGCTTTCTTT. The encoded protein is CASSPQGGSNTEAFF.

J is TRBJ2-7 and V is TRBV7-9; perhaps TRBD2 as D (5 bases). V was cut by 5 bases and J by 6 bases, with 11 bases left in between. The CDR3 has 12 amino acids. Germline lookup yields CDR1 SEHNR and CDR2 FQNEAQ (reference sequence). CDR3 DNA: TGTGCCAGCAGCCTAGGACTCGGCGAGCAGTACTTC. Translating gives CASSLGLGEQYF.

J is TRBJ2-3 and V is TRBV21-1; TRBD2, the table's D call, lacks a check against the DNA. TRBV21-1 is classified as a pseudogene. This CDR3 is built from 24 residues. Written as DNA, the CDR3 is TGTGCCAGCATCTTTCTCCCCCTCTGTGACAGCATTAATCTTAGCGGGGGAAGCACAGATACGCAGTATTTT. Protein product: CASIFLPLCDSINLSGGSTDTQYF.

This chain connects TRBV2 to TRBJ1-5; TRBD1 is a possible D gene (5 bases). Germline-derived CDR1 and CDR2 are SNHLY and FYNNEI. V lost 2 bases, J lost 4 bases, and 12 bases lay in between. CDR3 length: 15 amino acids. CDR3 sequence (DNA): TGTGCCAGCAGTGAACCCGGACACCAAAATCAGCCCCAGCATTTT. Its translation is CASSEPGHQNQPQHF.

Notes on this clone: Germline is not matched at one junction end, which may reflect a read error. The chain joins TRBV7-7 to TRBJ1-4; TRBD1 matches at 7 bases. Germline V gene lookup returns CDR1 SSHAT and CDR2 FNYEAQ (reference sequence). The CDR3 covers 13 residues. CDR3 loop: CASSAGGNEKLFF. The CDR3 coding sequence is TGTGCTAGCAGCGCAGGGGGGAATGAAAAACTGTTTTTT.

The chain combines TRBV7-9 with TRBJ2-7; TRBD2 matches at 8 bases. The CDR3 is 13 amino acids. V lost 1 base to trimming and J lost 7 bases; unmatched junction nucleotides: 3. The germline CDR1 and CDR2 sequences are SEHNR and FQNEAQ (reference sequence). CDR3 sequence (DNA): TGTGCCAGCAGCTTAGTTGCGGGGGGTGAGCAGTACTTC. It translates to CASSLVAGGEQYF.

The chain's CDR3 is CASSPGEGYTF. The CDR3 DNA reads as TGTGCCAGCAGCCCCGGAGAGGGCTACACCTTC. The V gene is TRBV7-9, the J gene TRBJ1-2; no clear D gene. The CDR3 consists of 11 residues. Germline assignment: CDR1 SEHNR and CDR2 FQNEAQ (reference sequence). Trimming took off 5 bases at V and 8 bases at J, with 9 bases between the two ends.

The chain employs TRBV11-2 and TRBJ2-7; D not resolved. Germline V gives CDR1 SGHAT, CDR2 FQNNGV. This CDR3 comprises 12 residues. V was shortened by 3 bases and J by 5 bases, with 8 bases between the two germline ends. Here the CDR3 DNA reads TGTGCCAGCAGCTTTCCATTTGACGAGCAGTACTTC. This encodes CASSFPFDEQYF.

The V call is TRBV7-9, the J call TRBJ2-3; 8 bases agree with TRBD1. The CDR3 is made up of 13 amino acids. V shed 6 bases, J shed 4 bases, and the junction held 3 bases outside the gene matches. CDR1 is SEHNR, CDR2 FQNEAQ, per germline (reference sequence). The CDR3 is CASSLDRADTQYF. CDR3 bases: TGTGCCAGCAGTTTGGACAGGGCAGATACGCAGTATTTT.

The chain combines TRBV10-3 with TRBJ1-1; maybe TRBD1 (5 bases). This CDR3 comprises 12 residues. V dropped 6 bases and J dropped 4 bases, with 9 bases sitting between them. From germline, CDR1 is ENHRY and CDR2 SYGVKD. CDR3 in DNA: TGTGCCATCAGGGAAGACAGCACTGAAGCTTTCTTT. It translates to CAIREDSTEAFF.

The J gene is TRBJ1-1, the V gene TRBV5-1; no clear D. The CDR3 sequence is 14 residues long. V was trimmed by 0 bases and J by 1 base, leaving 7 bases between them. CDR1 is SGHRS and CDR2 is YFSETQ in the germline V gene. CDR3 nucleotide sequence: TGCGCCAGCAGCTTGGACGCAGGGAACACTGAAGCTTTCTTT. This gives the protein CASSLDAGNTEAFF.

The chain carries TRBV29-1 and TRBJ1-2; D call uncertain. The germline gives CDR1 SQVTM, CDR2 ANQGSEA. This CDR3 is built from 12 residues. V was shortened by 4 bases and J by 0 bases, with 6 bases between the two germline ends. The DNA for the CDR3 is TGCAGCGTTGTTGCGACTAACTATGGCTACACCTTC. Translated, it gives CSVVATNYGYTF. Full variable domain (outside the CDR3, taken from reference TRBV29-1 and TRBJ1-2): SAVISQKPSRDICQRGTSLTIQCQVDSQVTMMFWYRQQPGQSLTLIATANQGSEATYESGFVIDKFPISRPNLTFSTLTVSNMSPEDSSIYLCSVVATNYGYTFGSGTRLTVV.

The chain joins TRBV27 to TRBJ2-7; D is ambiguous. V was cut by 6 bases and J by 6 bases, with 21 bases left in between. The CDR3 has 15 residues. CDR1 is MNHEY, CDR2 SMNVEV, per germline (reference sequence). CDR3 loop: CASSPPPGQWPEQYF. The CDR3 DNA reads as TGTGCCAGCAGCCCTCCCCCGGGTCAGTGGCCCGAGCAGTACTTC.